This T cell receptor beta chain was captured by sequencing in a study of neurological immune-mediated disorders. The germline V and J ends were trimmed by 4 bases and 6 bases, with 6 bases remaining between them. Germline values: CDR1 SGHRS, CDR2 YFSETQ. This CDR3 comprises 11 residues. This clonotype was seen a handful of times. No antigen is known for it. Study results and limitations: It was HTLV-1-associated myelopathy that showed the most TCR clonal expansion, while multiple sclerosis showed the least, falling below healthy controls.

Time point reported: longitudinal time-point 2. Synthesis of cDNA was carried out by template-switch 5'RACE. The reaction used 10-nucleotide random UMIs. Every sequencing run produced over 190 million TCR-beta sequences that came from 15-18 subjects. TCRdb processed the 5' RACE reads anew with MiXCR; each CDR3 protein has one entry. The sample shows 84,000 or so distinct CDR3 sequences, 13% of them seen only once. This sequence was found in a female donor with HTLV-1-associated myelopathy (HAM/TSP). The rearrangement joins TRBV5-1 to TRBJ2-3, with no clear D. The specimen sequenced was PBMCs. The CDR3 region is CASSHGDTQYF. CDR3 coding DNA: TGCGCCAGCAGCCATGGGGATACGCAGTATTTT.